This T cell receptor beta chain was obtained from a study of Ad26.COV2.S vaccination and SARS-CoV-2 variants. Study results and caveats: Greater spike-specific TCR breadth was seen in vaccine recipients than in placebo recipients. Breadth, reportedly substantial, characterized the spike-specific CD8+ and CD4+ T cell responses after vaccination.

The treatment: about 20 received Ad26.COV2.S at low or high dose, single or two shots; about 5 received placebo; per-sample allocation not given. Sampling took place 63 days after the first vaccine or placebo injection. The method was immunoSEQ multiplex PCR; TCRdb's version includes in-frame clones alone and lacks a portion of them. The sample shows some 320,000 clones, approximately 80% of them seen only once. The CDR3 is 15 amino acids. Trimming removed 7 bases from V and 1 base from J, with 16 bases in between. CDR1 is MNHEY, CDR2 SVGAGI, per germline. About this clone itself: Its antigen is unidentified.

The rearrangement joins TRBV6-5 to TRBJ1-1; a weak D match, TRBD1 (5 bases). The sequence came from a person between 18 and 65 years old who received the Ad26.COV2.S COVID-19 vaccine or a placebo. Source: peripheral blood, taken in a trial of Ad26.COV2.S vaccine versus placebo. CDR3 in amino acids: CASIHLPGGNTEAFF. CDR3 DNA: TGTGCCAGCATCCATCTCCCGGGGGGGAACACTGAAGCTTTCTTT.